This T cell receptor beta chain was sequenced in a study of T cell responses to AZD1222 COVID-19 vaccine. Regarding the study as a whole: As reported, nearly half of all spike-specific TCRs target variant regions that are unmutated.

Sequenced by immunoSEQ multiplex PCR; TCRdb stores in-frame clones only, minus some. This table holds 70,000 to 90,000 clones, approximately 85% found once. This clone was recorded once. Its cognate antigen is unknown. The receptor was derived from an adult in good health. This specimen was peripheral blood, taken on day 0 of AZD1222 vaccination.

CDR3 loop: CASSDRRTNEAFF. CDR3 bases: TGTGCCAGCAGTGATAGGAGGACAAATGAAGCTTTCTTT. The V call is TRBV2, the J call TRBJ1-1; maybe TRBD1 (5 bases). The CDR3 has 13 amino acids. The germline gives CDR1 SNHLY, CDR2 FYNNEI. Trimming removed 3 bases from V and 7 bases from J, with 12 bases in between.